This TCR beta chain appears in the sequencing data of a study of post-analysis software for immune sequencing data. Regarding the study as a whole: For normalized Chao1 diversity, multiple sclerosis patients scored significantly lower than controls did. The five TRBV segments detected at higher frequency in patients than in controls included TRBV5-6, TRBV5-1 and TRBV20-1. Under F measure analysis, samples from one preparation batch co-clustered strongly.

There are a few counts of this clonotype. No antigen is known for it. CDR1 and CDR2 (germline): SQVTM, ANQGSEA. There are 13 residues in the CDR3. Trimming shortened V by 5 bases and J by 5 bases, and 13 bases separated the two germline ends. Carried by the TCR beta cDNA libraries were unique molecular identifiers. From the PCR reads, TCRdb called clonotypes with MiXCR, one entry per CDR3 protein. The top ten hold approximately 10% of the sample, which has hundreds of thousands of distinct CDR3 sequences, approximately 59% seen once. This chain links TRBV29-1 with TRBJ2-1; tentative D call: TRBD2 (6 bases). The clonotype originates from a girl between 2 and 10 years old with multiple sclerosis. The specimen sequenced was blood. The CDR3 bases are TGCAGCGTTCCCCGGGACTCTCACAATGAGCAGTTCTTC. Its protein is CSVPRDSHNEQFF.